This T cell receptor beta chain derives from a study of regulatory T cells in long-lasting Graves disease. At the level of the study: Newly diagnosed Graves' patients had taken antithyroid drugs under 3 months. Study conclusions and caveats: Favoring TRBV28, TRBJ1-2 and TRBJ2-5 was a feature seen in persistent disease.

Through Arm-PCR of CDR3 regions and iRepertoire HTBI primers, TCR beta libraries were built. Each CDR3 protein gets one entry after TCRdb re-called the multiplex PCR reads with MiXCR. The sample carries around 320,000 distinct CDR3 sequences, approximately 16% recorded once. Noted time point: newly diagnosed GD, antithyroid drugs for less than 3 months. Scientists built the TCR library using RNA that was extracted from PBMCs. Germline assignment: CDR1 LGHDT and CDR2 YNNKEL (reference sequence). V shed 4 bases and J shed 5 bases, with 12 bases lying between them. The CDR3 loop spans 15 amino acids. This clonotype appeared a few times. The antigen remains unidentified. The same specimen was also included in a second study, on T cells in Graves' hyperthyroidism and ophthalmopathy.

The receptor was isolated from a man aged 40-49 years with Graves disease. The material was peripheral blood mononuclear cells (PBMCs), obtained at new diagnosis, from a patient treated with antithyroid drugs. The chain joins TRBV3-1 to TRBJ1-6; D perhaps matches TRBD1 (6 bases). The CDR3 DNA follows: TGTGCCAGCAGCCTGGGGGCGGGGAATAATTCACCCCTCCACTTT. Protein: CASSLGAGNNSPLHF.